The count of the clone carrying this TCR beta chain is one. Its antigen is as yet unknown. The PCR ran on 60 Vbeta and 13 Jbeta primers. This table comes from immunoSEQ multiplex PCR, and its TCRdb copy is limited to in-frame clones, with some not included. The sample yields under 200,000 clones, about 76% seen once. The source of the sample is a study of cytomegalovirus exposure and HLA in healthy donors. Notes on the study in general: Immune exposure information available was restricted to CMV serostatus. Among TCR beta chains, those listed as cytomegalovirus-associated numbered about 160. At a 0.05 false discovery rate, a later analysis found some 18,000 TCR beta sequences to be associated with HLA alleles.

The TCR comes from a male donor in good health and CMV-seropositive. Sequencing was performed on PBMCs.

This chain's CDR3 is CAWSHGTNYEQYF. In DNA form, the CDR3 reads TGTGCCTGGAGTCATGGGACAAACTACGAGCAGTACTTC. V is TRBV30 and J is TRBJ2-7, with a tentative D call TRBD1 (6 bases). Per germline, CDR1 GTSNPN and CDR2 SVGIG (reference sequence). This CDR3 contains 13 residues. V gave up 2 bases and J gave up 3 bases, with 11 bases separating them.